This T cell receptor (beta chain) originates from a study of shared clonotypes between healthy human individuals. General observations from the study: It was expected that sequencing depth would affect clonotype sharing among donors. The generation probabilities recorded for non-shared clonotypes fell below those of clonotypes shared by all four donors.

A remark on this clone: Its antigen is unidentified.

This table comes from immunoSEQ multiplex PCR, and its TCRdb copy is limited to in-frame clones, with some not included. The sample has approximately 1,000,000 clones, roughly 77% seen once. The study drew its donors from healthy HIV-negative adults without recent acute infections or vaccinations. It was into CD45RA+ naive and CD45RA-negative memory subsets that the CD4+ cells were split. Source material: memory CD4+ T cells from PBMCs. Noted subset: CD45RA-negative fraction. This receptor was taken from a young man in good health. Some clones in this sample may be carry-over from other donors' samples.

CDR3 sequence: CASSSQRAVSNQPQHF. The DNA of the CDR3 is TGTGCCAGTAGTTCACAGCGAGCTGTTAGCAATCAGCCCCAGCATTTT. J is TRBJ1-5 and V is TRBV19; D gene uncertain. V was cut by 5 bases and J by 0 bases, with 14 bases left in between. Looked up from germline, CDR1 is LNHDA and CDR2 is SQIVND (reference sequence). This CDR3 has 16 residues.